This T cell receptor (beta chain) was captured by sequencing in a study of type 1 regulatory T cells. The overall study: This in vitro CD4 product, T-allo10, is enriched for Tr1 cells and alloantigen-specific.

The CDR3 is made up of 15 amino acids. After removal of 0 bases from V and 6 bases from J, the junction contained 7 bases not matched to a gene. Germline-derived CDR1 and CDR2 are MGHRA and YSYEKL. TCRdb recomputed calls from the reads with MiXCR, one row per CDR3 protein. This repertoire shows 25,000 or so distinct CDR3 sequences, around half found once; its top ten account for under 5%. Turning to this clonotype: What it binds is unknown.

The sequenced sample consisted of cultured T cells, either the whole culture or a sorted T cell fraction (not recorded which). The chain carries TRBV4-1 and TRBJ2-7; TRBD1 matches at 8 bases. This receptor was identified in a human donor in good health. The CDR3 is CASSQDGQGAIEQYF. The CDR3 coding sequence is TGCGCCAGCAGCCAAGATGGACAGGGTGCCATCGAGCAGTACTTC.